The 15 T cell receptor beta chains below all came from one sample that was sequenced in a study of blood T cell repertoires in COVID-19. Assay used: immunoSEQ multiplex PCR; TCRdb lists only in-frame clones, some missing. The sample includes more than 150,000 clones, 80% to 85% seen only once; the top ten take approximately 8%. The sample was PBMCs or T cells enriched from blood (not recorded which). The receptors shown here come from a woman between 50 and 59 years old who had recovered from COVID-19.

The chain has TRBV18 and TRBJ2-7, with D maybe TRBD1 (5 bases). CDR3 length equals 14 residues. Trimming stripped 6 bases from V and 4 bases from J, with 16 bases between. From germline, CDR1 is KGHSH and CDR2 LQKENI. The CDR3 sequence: CASSTKGHRYEQYF. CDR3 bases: TGTGCCAGCTCGACCAAAGGACACCGTTACGAGCAGTACTTC.

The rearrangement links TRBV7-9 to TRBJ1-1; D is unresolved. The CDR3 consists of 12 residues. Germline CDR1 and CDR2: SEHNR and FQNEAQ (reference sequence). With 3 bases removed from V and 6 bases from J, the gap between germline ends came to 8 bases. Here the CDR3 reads CASSFGLAEAFF. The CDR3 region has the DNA TGTGCCAGCAGCTTCGGTTTGGCTGAAGCTTTCTTT.

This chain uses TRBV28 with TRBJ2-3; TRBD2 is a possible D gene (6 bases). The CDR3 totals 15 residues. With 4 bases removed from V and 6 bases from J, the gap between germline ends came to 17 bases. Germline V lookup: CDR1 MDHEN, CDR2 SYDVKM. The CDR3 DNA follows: TGTGCCAGCAGTTCCCTTAGCGGCTCAGCGGATACGCAGTATTTT. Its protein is CASSSLSGSADTQYF.

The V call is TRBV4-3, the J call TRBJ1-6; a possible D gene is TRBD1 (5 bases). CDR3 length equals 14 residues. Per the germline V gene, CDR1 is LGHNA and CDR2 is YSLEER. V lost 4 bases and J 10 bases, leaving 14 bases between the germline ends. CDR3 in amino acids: CASSRQPRDSPLHF. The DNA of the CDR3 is TGCGCCAGCAGCCGCCAGCCGCGGGACTCACCCCTCCACTTT.

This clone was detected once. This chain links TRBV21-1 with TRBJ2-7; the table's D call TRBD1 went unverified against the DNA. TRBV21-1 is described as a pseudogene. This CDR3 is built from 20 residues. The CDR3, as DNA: TGTGCCAGCAGCACCCGGACAGGCCCAAATTGGGAAATCTCCTCCTACGAGCAGTACTTC. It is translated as CASSTRTGPNWEISSYEQYF.

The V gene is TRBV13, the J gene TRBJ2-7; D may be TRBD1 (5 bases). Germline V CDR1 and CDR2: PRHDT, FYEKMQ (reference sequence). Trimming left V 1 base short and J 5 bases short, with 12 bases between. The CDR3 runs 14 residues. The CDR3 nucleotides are TGTGCCAGCAGCTTAGACAGGAAGATGAACGAGCAGTACTTC. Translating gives CASSLDRKMNEQYF.

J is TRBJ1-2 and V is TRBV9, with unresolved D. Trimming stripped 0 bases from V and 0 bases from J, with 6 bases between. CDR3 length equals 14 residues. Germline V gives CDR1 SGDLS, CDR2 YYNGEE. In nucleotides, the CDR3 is TGTGCCAGCAGCGTAGACAGAGCTAACTATGGCTACACCTTC. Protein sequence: CASSVDRANYGYTF. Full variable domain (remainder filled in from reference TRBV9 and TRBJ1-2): DSGVTQTPKHLITATGQRVTLRCSPRSGDLSVYWYQQSLDQGLQFLIQYYNGEERAKGNILERFSAQQFPDLHSELNLSSLELGDSALYFCASSVDRANYGYTFGSGTRLTVV.

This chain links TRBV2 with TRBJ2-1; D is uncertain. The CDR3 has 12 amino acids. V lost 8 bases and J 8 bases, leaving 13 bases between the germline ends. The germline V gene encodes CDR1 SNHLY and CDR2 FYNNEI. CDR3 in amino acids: CASRSSLHEQFF. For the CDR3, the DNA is TGTGCCAGCCGAAGTAGCCTCCATGAGCAGTTCTTC.

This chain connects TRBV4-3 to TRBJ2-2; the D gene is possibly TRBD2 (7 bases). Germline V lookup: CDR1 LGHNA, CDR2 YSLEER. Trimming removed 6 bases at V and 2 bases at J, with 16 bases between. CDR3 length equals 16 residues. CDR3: CASRPTGGQNTGELFF. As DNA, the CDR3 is TGCGCCAGCAGACCCACGGGGGGCCAAAACACCGGGGAGCTGTTTTTT.

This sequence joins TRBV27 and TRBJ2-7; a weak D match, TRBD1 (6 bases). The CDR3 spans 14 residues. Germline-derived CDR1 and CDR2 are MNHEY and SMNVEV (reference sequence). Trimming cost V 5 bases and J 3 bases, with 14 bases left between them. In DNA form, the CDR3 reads TGTGCCAGCAGTCCAACAGGGCCCAACTACGAGCAGTACTTC. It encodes CASSPTGPNYEQYF.

CDR3 sequence: CASSPTSLGHGNEQFF. CDR3 in DNA: TGTGCCAGCTCACCAACATCACTAGGCCATGGCAATGAGCAGTTCTTC. V and J are TRBV18 and TRBJ2-1; the D gene is possibly TRBD2 (5 bases). Germline V gene sequence: CDR1 KGHSH, CDR2 LQKENI. The CDR3 spans 16 residues. V lost 2 bases and J lost 6, with 17 bases in between.

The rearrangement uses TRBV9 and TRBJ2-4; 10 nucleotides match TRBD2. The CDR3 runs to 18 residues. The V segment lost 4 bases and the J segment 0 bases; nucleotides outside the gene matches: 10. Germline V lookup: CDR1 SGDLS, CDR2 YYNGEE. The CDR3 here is CASSPWTSGDLAKNIQYF. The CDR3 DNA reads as TGTGCCAGCAGCCCCTGGACTAGCGGAGATCTAGCCAAAAACATTCAGTACTTC.

The CDR3 DNA sequence: TGTGCCAGCAGCCACAATCAGGACACTGGCTACACCTTC. This gives the protein CASSHNQDTGYTF. The chain uses TRBV7-2 and TRBJ1-2, with a tentative D call TRBD1 (5 bases). The length of the CDR3 is 13 residues. Germline lookup yields CDR1 SGHTA and CDR2 FQGNSA. Trimming took off 5 bases at V and 7 bases at J, with 14 bases between the two ends.

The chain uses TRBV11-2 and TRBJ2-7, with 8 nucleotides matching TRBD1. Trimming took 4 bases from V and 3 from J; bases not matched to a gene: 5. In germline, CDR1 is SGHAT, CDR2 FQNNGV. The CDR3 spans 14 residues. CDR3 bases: TGTGCCAGCAGCTCCTCCGGGACAGGCTACGAGCAGTACTTC. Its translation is CASSSSGTGYEQYF.

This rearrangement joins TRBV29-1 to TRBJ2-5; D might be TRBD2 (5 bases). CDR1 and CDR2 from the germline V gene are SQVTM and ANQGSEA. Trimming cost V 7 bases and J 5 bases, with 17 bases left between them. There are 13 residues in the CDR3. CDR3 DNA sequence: TGCAGCGGTAGAGGGCCCTCACATGAGACCCAGTACTTC. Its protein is CSGRGPSHETQYF.